A selection of T cell receptor beta chains follows, all from one sample in a study of blood T cell repertoires in COVID-19. Some clones are missing from TCRdb's copy, which holds only in-frame ones; the method was immunoSEQ multiplex PCR. The data contain about 240,000 clones, roughly 83% of them singletons. Sample: peripheral blood. These receptors came from a woman older than 75 with acute or convalescent COVID-19. The CDR3 runs from the conserved cysteine through the conserved F or W. A D gene is named only where the DNA matches it firmly. The size field is filled for only some rows; it gives once, few, many or a size class.

>-|-|TRBV19|TRBJ2-2
TGTGCCAGTAGTATCCAGGGACTCAACACCGGGGAGCTGTTTTTT
CASSIQGLNTGELFF
>-|TRBD2|TRBV7-8|TRBJ2-7
TGTGCCAGCAGCTACGGGACTAGCGGGGCCCCGGGGGCCTACGAGCAGTACTTC
CASSYGTSGAPGAYEQYF
>once|TRBD1|TRBV7-8|TRBJ2-5
TGTGCCAGCAGCTTAGACGGGACAGGGCCCCAAGAGACCCAGTACTTC
CASSLDGTGPQETQYF
>-|-|TRBV7-9|TRBJ1-2
TGTGCCAGCAGCCCTTCGGGGGGGGGCTACACCTTC
CASSPSGGGYTF
>-|-|TRBV11-3|TRBJ1-5
TGTGCCAGCAGCTTAGGATATTTGTGCGCGACGGAGAATCAGCCCCAGCATTTT
CASSLGYLCATENQPQHF
>-|-|TRBV6-5|TRBJ1-1
TGTGCCAGCAACCAACAGGGCAGCACTGAAGCTTTCTTT
CASNQQGSTEAFF
>-|TRBD1|TRBV11-2|TRBJ1-2
TGTGCCAGCAGCCTCACACAGGGGGCGCAGGGCTACACCTTC
CASSLTQGAQGYTF
>-|TRBD2|TRBV9|TRBJ2-1
TGTGCCAGCAGCGTAGCTGGAAGGCGGGGGGATGAGCAGTTCTTC
CASSVAGRRGDEQFF
>-|-|TRBV21-1|TRBJ1-1
TGTGCCAGCACCCAAAGTGGGAGGGGAACTGAAGCTTTCTTT
CASTQSGRGTEAFF
>-|TRBD2|TRBV19|TRBJ2-3
TGTGCCAGCCGACTAGCGGGGGCCTCGGGGACAGATACGCAGTATTTT
CASRLAGASGTDTQYF
>once|-|TRBV2|TRBJ1-1
TGTGCCAGCAGACGCATAAACGGGAACACTGAAGCTTTCTTT
CASRRINGNTEAFF
>-|-|TRBV7-9|TRBJ2-5
TGTGCCAGCAGCTTAACAGGGGGAGGGGAGACCCAGTACTTC
CASSLTGGGETQYF
>-|TRBD2|TRBV11-2|TRBJ2-7
TGTGCCAGCAGCTTGAATAGCGGGGGGGGCTACGAGCAGTACTTC
CASSLNSGGGYEQYF
>-|-|TRBV25-1|TRBJ1-2
TGTGCCAGCAGCGACCCACAGGGCCTCTATGGCTACACCTTC
CASSDPQGLYGYTF
>-|TRBD1|TRBV14|TRBJ2-1
TGTGCCAGCAGCCAACCCGGACAGGGTCTGTCAATAGGCTACAATGAGCAGTTCTTC
CASSQPGQGLSIGYNEQFF
>-|-|TRBV5-5|TRBJ1-6
TGTGCCAGCAGCTTATCGACAGGCAAGAGTAATTCACCCCTCCACTTT
CASSLSTGKSNSPLHF
>once|-|TRBV28|TRBJ1-1
TGTGCCAGCAGTTTAAATCTCGGAGGAGGGACTGAAGCTTTCTTT
CASSLNLGGGTEAFF
>-|-|TRBV6-6|TRBJ2-2
TGTGCCAGCAGACCTCAGGGTCCCGGGGAGCTGTTTTTT
CASRPQGPGELFF
>-|-|TRBV19|TRBJ2-7
TGTGCCAGTAGCTTACTAGAGGGCTACGAGCAGTACTTC
CASSLLEGYEQYF
>few|-|TRBV28|TRBJ2-7
TGTGCCAGCAGTCCCCAGGGGTTGGGCTACGAGCAGTACTTC
CASSPQGLGYEQYF
>few|TRBD1|TRBV28|TRBJ2-7
TGTGCCAGCAGTTTAACAGGGGGCTCCTACGAGCAGTACTTC
CASSLTGGSYEQYF
>-|-|TRBV3-1/TRBV3-2|TRBJ1-2
TGTGCCAGCAGCCTTAGAGGACAGCCTAACTATGGCTACACCTTC
CASSLRGQPNYGYTF
>-|TRBD1|TRBV9|TRBJ2-3
TGTGCCAGCAGCGGTTCTCCCGGGACAGGCGGAAAGGGTACGCAGTATTTT
CASSGSPGTGGKGTQYF
>-|-|TRBV11-2|TRBJ1-1
TGTGCCAGCAGCTTAGAGCGGTTTGAAGCTTTCTTT
CASSLERFEAFF
>-|TRBD2|TRBV3-1/TRBV3-2|TRBJ2-1
TGTGCCAGCAGCCAAAGCGGGGGGGCCTCATCCAATGAGCAGTTCTTC
CASSQSGGASSNEQFF
>-|TRBD2|TRBV9|TRBJ2-5
TGTGCCAGCAGCGTAGTCGCTAGCGGGGCAGAGACCCAGTACTTC
CASSVVASGAETQYF
>-|TRBD1|TRBV4-1|TRBJ1-5
TGCGCCAGCAGCCAGAGGACAGGGAACCATCAGCCCCAGCATTTT
CASSQRTGNHQPQHF
>-|TRBD2|TRBV6-6|TRBJ2-1
TGTGCCAGCAGTTACTCCGGGGGGGCCTCAAATGAGCAGTTCTTC
CASSYSGGASNEQFF
>-|TRBD1|TRBV3-1/TRBV3-2|TRBJ2-1
TGTGCCAGCAGCCAAGATCGGACAGGGGGGTTCTCCTACAATGAGCAGTTCTTC
CASSQDRTGGFSYNEQFF
>-|TRBD1|TRBV19|TRBJ2-6
TGTGCCAGTAGTCCCGGACAGGGAAGGAGTGGGGCCAACGTCCTGACTTTC
CASSPGQGRSGANVLTF
>few|TRBD1|TRBV11-1|TRBJ2-7
TGTGCCAGCAGCCGGGGACAGGCCCTTGACGAGCAGTACTTC
CASSRGQALDEQYF
>-|-|TRBV9|TRBJ1-6
TGTGCCAGCAGCGTAACCCAGGGCGATTCACCCCTCCACTTT
CASSVTQGDSPLHF
>-|TRBD2|TRBV5-1|TRBJ2-5
TGCGCCAGCAGCTTGGAGGCGGGGGTACAAGAGACCCAGTACTTC
CASSLEAGVQETQYF
>-|-|TRBV5-1|TRBJ1-5
TGCGCCAGCAGCTTGGCGGTGGGAGATCAGCCCCAGCATTTT
CASSLAVGDQPQHF
>few|TRBD1|TRBV6-5|TRBJ1-4
TGTGCCAGCAGCCGGGGACAGGCGGGAAAACTGTTTTTT
CASSRGQAGKLFF
>few|TRBD2|TRBV9|TRBJ2-1
TGTGCCAGCAGCTCTCTAGCGGTCTCCTACAATGAGCAGTTCTTC
CASSSLAVSYNEQFF
>-|TRBD2|TRBV7-9|TRBJ2-5
TGTGCCAGCAGCTTAACATCCGGGACTAGCATCCTCGAGACCCAGTACTTC
CASSLTSGTSILETQYF
>few|-|TRBV19|TRBJ2-6
TGTGCCTCGCGGCCCGCCTCTGGGGCCAACGTCCTGACTTTC
CASRPASGANVLTF
>-|TRBD1|TRBV5-1|TRBJ2-3
TGCGCCAGCAGTTTGGACAGGGGGCGCGCAGATACGCAGTATTTT
CASSLDRGRADTQYF
>-|-|TRBV21-1|TRBJ1-5
TGTGCCAGCAGCAACGCGGACAGCAGCAATCAGCCCCAGCATTTT
CASSNADSSNQPQHF
>-|TRBD1|TRBV5-1|TRBJ2-2
TGCGCCAGCTGCGACAGGGCTAACACCGGAGAGCTGTTTTTT
CASCDRANTGELFF
>-|TRBD1|TRBV10-3|TRBJ1-1
TGTGCCACGTCCCGGGACAGGATTACTGAAGCTTTCTTT
CATSRDRITEAFF
>few|-|TRBV5-1|TRBJ1-2
TGCGCCAGCAGCTTGGGGCAGATTCAAGCTAACTATGGCTACACCTTC
CASSLGQIQANYGYTF
>few|TRBD1|TRBV7-9|TRBJ1-6
TGTGCCAGCAGCTTAGTTTTCCAGGGACAGGATAATTCACCCCTCCACTTT
CASSLVFQGQDNSPLHF
>-|-|TRBV28|TRBJ1-5
TGTGCCAGCAGCCAAGGTGGGGGGGGGTATAGCAATCAGCCCCAGCATTTT
CASSQGGGGYSNQPQHF
>-|TRBD1|TRBV10-3|TRBJ2-4
TGTGCCATCAGTGACGGGGACAGCTTAGCCAAAAACATTCAGTACTTC
CAISDGDSLAKNIQYF